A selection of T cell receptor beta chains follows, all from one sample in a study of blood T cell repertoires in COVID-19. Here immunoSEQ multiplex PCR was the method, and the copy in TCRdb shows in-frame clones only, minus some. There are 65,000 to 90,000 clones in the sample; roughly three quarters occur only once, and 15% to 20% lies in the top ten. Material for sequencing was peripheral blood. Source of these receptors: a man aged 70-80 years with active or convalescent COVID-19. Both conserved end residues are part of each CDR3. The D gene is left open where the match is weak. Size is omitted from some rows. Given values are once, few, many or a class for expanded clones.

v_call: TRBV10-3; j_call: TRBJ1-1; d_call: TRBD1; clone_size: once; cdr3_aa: CAISGSGGEAFF; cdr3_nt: TGTGCCATCTCGGGTTCAGGGGGCGAAGCTTTCTTT
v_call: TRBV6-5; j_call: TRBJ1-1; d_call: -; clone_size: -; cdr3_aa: CASSYRGGGTEAFF; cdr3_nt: TGTGCCAGCAGTTACAGGGGGGGCGGCACTGAAGCTTTCTTT
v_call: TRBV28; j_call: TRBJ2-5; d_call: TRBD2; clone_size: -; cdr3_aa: CASRLKLRGGGQETQYF; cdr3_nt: TGTGCCAGCAGACTGAAACTGCGGGGGGGAGGGCAAGAGACCCAGTACTTC
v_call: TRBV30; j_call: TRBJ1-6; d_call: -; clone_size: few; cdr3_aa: CAWTGGRSPLHF; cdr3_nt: TGTGCCTGGACGGGGGGTCGATCACCCCTCCACTTT
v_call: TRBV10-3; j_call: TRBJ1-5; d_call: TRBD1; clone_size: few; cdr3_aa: CAISESGTEGQPQHF; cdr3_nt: TGTGCCATCAGTGAGTCCGGGACAGAAGGACAGCCCCAGCATTTT
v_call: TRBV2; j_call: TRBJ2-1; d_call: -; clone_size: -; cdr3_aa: CASSGTGRNEQFF; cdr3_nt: TGTGCCAGCAGCGGGACTGGACGAAATGAGCAGTTCTTC
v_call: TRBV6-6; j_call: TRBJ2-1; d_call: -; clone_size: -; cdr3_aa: CASSASFGGSNEQFF; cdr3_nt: TGTGCCAGCAGCGCCTCTTTTGGGGGGAGCAATGAGCAGTTCTTC
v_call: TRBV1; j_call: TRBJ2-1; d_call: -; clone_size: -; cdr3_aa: CTSSQVAGGVYNEQFF; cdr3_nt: TGCACCAGCAGCCAAGTAGCGGGGGGGGTCTACAATGAGCAGTTCTTC
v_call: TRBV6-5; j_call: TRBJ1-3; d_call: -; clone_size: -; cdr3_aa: CASSNSVNSGNTIYF; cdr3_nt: TGTGCCAGCAGTAACAGTGTTAACTCTGGAAACACCATATATTTT
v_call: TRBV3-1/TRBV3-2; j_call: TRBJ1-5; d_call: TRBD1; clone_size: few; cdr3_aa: CASRTGNQPQHF; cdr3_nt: TGTGCCAGCAGGACAGGGAATCAGCCCCAGCATTTT
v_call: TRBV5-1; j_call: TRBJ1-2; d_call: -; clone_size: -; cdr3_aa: CASSLYGEANYGYTF; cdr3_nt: TGCGCCAGCAGCTTGTACGGAGAAGCTAACTATGGCTACACCTTC
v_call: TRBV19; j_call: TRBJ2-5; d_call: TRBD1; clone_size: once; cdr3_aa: CASSTWTGGRETQYF; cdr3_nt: TGTGCCAGTAGTACCTGGACAGGGGGAAGGGAGACCCAGTACTTC
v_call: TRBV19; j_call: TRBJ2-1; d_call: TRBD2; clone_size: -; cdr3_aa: CAVRGGSSYNEQFF; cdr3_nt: TGTGCCGTCCGGGGGGGGAGTTCCTACAATGAGCAGTTCTTC
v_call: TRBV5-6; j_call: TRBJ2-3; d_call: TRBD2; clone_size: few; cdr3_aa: CASSSRSGPSTDTQYF; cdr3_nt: TGTGCCAGCAGCTCCCGTAGCGGGCCTAGCACAGATACGCAGTATTTT
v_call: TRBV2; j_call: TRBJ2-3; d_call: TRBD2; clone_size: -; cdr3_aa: CAREVNSGETQYF; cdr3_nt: TGTGCCAGAGAAGTGAATAGCGGGGAAACGCAGTATTTT
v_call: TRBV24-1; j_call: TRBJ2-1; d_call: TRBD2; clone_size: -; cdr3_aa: CATSDRPGLAGTVGEQFF; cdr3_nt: TGTGCCACCAGTGATCGTCCGGGACTAGCGGGGACCGTGGGTGAGCAGTTCTTC
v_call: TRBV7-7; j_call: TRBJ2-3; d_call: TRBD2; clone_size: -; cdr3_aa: CASSLGLAGSTDTQYF; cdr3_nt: TGTGCTAGCAGCTTAGGACTAGCGGGGAGCACAGATACGCAGTATTTT
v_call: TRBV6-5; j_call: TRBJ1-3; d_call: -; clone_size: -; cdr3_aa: CASSRVLSSGNTIYF; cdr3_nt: TGTGCCAGCAGTCGGGTATTAAGCTCTGGAAACACCATATATTTT
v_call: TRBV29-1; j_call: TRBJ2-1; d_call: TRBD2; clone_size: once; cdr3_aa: CSGPGLAGEHEQFF; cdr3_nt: TGCAGCGGTCCGGGACTAGCGGGGGAACATGAGCAGTTCTTC
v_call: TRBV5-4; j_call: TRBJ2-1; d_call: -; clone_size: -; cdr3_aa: CASSLAGTYSYNEQFF; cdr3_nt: TGTGCCAGCAGCTTAGCAGGCACTTACTCCTACAATGAGCAGTTCTTC
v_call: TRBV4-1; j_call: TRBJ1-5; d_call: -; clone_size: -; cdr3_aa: CASSQRREGGQPQHF; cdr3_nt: TGCGCCAGCAGTCAACGTAGAGAGGGAGGTCAGCCCCAGCATTTT
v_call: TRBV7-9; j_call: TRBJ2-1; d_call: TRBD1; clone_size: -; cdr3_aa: CASNWDSHNEQFF; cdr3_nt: TGTGCCAGCAACTGGGACAGCCACAATGAGCAGTTCTTC
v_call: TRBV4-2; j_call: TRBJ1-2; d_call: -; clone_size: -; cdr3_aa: CASSQDSKNERNYGYTF; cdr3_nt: TGTGCCAGCAGCCAAGATAGTAAGAACGAGAGGAACTATGGCTACACCTTC